This T cell receptor beta chain stems from a study of beta chain features in type 1 diabetes. The length of the CDR3 is 11 residues. In germline, CDR1 is DFQATT, CDR2 SNEGSKA (reference sequence). In the case of this clone: Its antigen is undetermined.

Investigators reverse transcribed all isolated RNA, so they sequenced expressed TCRB transcripts. Repertoires were generated with immunoSEQ multiplex PCR, while TCRdb's copy carries only in-frame clones and drops some. Of 200,000 to 250,000 clones listed, 11% were seen once; the top ten hold approximately 1.4%. Overall study results and limits: A closer apparent resemblance between naive, central memory and Treg TCRB repertoires was seen in patients than in healthy donors.

This TCR was sampled from a young man in good health. The rearrangement links TRBV20-1 to TRBJ1-1; D is possibly TRBD1 (6 bases). Sequences were obtained from central memory CD4+ T cells from blood. The CDR3 region is CSATGWTEAFF. CDR3 DNA: TGCAGCGCAACAGGGTGGACTGAAGCTTTCTTT.